This T cell receptor (beta chain) was documented in a study of blood T cell repertoires in COVID-19. In the study overall: T cells, B-cell-depleted T cells, or PBMCs supplied cDNA or gDNA.

In the authors' workflow: Amplified reference gene primers provided the basis for estimating nucleated cell counts. Repertoires were generated with immunoSEQ multiplex PCR, while TCRdb's copy carries only in-frame clones and drops some. V and J calls and clone size are those listed in that table; D and trimming were worked out from the DNA. The sample has roughly 20,000 clones, roughly 77% seen once. V shed 4 bases and J shed 7 bases, with 11 bases lying between them. CDR1 SGDLS and CDR2 YYNGEE come from the germline V gene. This CDR3 comprises 13 residues. The sequence was obtained from a man between 60 and 75 years old with acute or convalescent COVID-19. The chain couples TRBV9 to TRBJ2-2; D remains unclear. Sample: peripheral blood. CDR3 residues: CASSSDTFGELFF. The CDR3 DNA reads as TGTGCCAGCAGCTCTGACACTTTCGGGGAGCTGTTTTTT.